This is a list of T cell receptor beta chains from one sample in a study of blood T cells in healthy people across ages. MiXCR was run by TCRdb on the 5' RACE reads, yielding one entry per CDR3 protein. The table has roughly 1.6 million distinct CDR3 sequences, about 31% seen once. Sequencing was carried out using blood. The source is a woman aged 25 to 39 in good health. Both conserved end residues are part of each CDR3. The D gene is left open where the match is weak. Size is omitted from some rows. Given values are once, few, many or a class for expanded clones.

>-|15|TRBJ2-3|TRBV3-1|-
TGTGCCAGCAGCCAAGGAATTAGCGGTGCAGATACGCAGTATTTT
CASSQGISGADTQYF
>TRBD2|16|TRBJ2-1|TRBV3-1|few
TGTGCCAGCAGCCAAGTGTTAGCGGGGGGATACAATGAGCAGTTCTTC
CASSQVLAGGYNEQFF
>TRBD2|14|TRBJ2-7|TRBV2|-
TGTGCCAACAGTGAAGGCGGGGGGCCCTACGAGCAGTACTTC
CANSEGGGPYEQYF
>-|14|TRBJ2-5|TRBV2|-
TGTGCCAGCACTGACGGGGAGTCCCAAGAGACCCAGTACTTC
CASTDGESQETQYF
>-|13|TRBJ2-3|TRBV29-1|many
TGCAGCGGTACAAACAGGAGAACAGATACGCAGTATTTT
CSGTNRRTDTQYF
>-|13|TRBJ1-2|TRBV20-1|-
TGCAGTGCAAGAGGCCAACAGGGTAGTGGCTACACCTTC
CSARGQQGSGYTF
>-|12|TRBJ1-4|TRBV30|-
TGTGCCCGGAGCGTTACCCGGGAAAAACTGTTTTTT
CARSVTREKLFF
>TRBD2|17|TRBJ2-1|TRBV9|few
TGTGCCAGCAGCCCCCGACTAGCGGGGGGGCTTTACAATGAGCAGTTCTTC
CASSPRLAGGLYNEQFF
>TRBD2|16|TRBJ2-7|TRBV29-1|many
TGCAGCGTTGAAGGAGTAGCGGGAGAGGTGGTCTACGAGCAGTACTTC
CSVEGVAGEVVYEQYF
>-|15|TRBJ1-2|TRBV6-6|-
TGTGCCAGCAGTCGACACAAAAAAGGGGACTATGGCTACACCTTC
CASSRHKKGDYGYTF
>-|12|TRBJ2-7|TRBV3-1|-
TGTGCCAGCAGCCCACCTTGGGGGGAGCAGTACTTC
CASSPPWGEQYF
>-|12|TRBJ2-5|TRBV6-5|-
TGTGCCAGCACTGACCATTTAGGGACCCAGTACTTC
CASTDHLGTQYF
>-|14|TRBJ1-2|TRBV5-1|-
TGCGCCAGCAGCTTGGCCCAGGAAAACTATGGCTACACCTTC
CASSLAQENYGYTF
>-|11|TRBJ2-5|TRBV29-1|many
TGCAGCGTTGTTATGAGGGGGGCCCAGTACTTC
CSVVMRGAQYF
>-|16|TRBJ2-3|TRBV28|-
TGTTCCAGCAGTCGCGGTTCAGGTCCACGGGCAGATACGCAGTATTTT
CSSSRGSGPRADTQYF
>-|15|TRBJ2-1|TRBV7-2|-
TGTGCCAGCAGCTTATGGGCCCAGCTCTACAATGAGCAGTTCTTC
CASSLWAQLYNEQFF
>-|13|TRBJ2-5|TRBV3-1|-
TGTGCCAGCAGCCAAGTCTATCAAGAGACCCAGTACTTC
CASSQVYQETQYF
>-|15|TRBJ2-4|TRBV9|-
TGTGCCAGCAGCGTAGATGAGCGGGTGCCCGTTGAGCAGTACTTC
CASSVDERVPVEQYF
>-|13|TRBJ2-2|TRBV24-1|-
TGTGCCACCAGTTCAGGTTACACCGGGGAGCTGTTTTTT
CATSSGYTGELFF
>TRBD2|18|TRBJ2-7|TRBV10-3|few
TGTGCCATCACCGTCCCGGGACTAGCGGGAGAGGAAACCTACGAGCAGTACTTC
CAITVPGLAGEETYEQYF
>-|16|TRBJ1-2|TRBV27|-
TGTGCCAGCAGTCGAGAGTGGGTCGAAAGGGACCATGGCTACACCTTC
CASSREWVERDHGYTF
>TRBD2|15|TRBJ2-3|TRBV6-5|-
TGTGCCAGCAGTTACGAGCGGGGGGGCGCAGATACGCAGTATTTT
CASSYERGGADTQYF
>-|15|TRBJ2-7|TRBV10-3|many
TGTGCCATCAGTGTACAACAGGGTGGCTCCTACGAGCAGTACTTC
CAISVQQGGSYEQYF
>TRBD2|17|TRBJ2-7|TRBV28|few
TGTGCCAGCAGCTCTACTTACGGGAGGCCCGGGGCGACTGGGCAGTACTTC
CASSSTYGRPGATGQYF
>-|13|TRBJ1-5|TRBV30|-
TGTGCCTGGACTTACGGGGGAGGTCAGCCCCAGCATTTT
CAWTYGGGQPQHF
>TRBD1|16|TRBJ1-2|TRBV7-2|-
TGTGCCAGCAGCACACGGGACAGGGGGCGAGGTCAAGGCTACACCTTC
CASSTRDRGRGQGYTF
>-|15|TRBJ2-3|TRBV6-5|few
TGTGCCAGCAGTTACTCGAACTTGGTGGATGATACGCAGTATTTT
CASSYSNLVDDTQYF
>TRBD2|14|TRBJ2-7|TRBV10-3|many
TGTGCCATCAGACCCGGGACTAGCGCGTTTGAGCAGTACTTC
CAIRPGTSAFEQYF
>-|16|TRBJ2-6|TRBV27|few
TGTGCCAGCAGTCCGACTACAGGGGAGGCTGCCAACGTCCTGACTTTC
CASSPTTGEAANVLTF
>-|14|TRBJ2-1|TRBV28|-
TGTGTCAGCAGTTTGAGCAGGGCCTACAATGAGCAGTTCTTC
CVSSLSRAYNEQFF
>-|11|TRBJ1-2|TRBV28|-
TGTGCCAGCAGTTTAAGTTTTGGCTACACCTTC
CASSLSFGYTF
>-|13|TRBJ2-3|TRBV5-1|many
TGCGCCAGCAGACAGGGACCCACAGATACGCAGTATTTT
CASRQGPTDTQYF
>-|15|TRBJ2-7|TRBV28|-
TGTGTCAGCAGTTCCAGGACTCCGGCGTCCTACGAGCAGTACTTC
CVSSSRTPASYEQYF
>TRBD2|18|TRBJ2-7|TRBV4-2|-
TGTGCCAGCAGCCGGAGGACTAGCGGGAGGGGTATCTCCTACGAGCAGTACTTC
CASSRRTSGRGISYEQYF
>TRBD2|15|TRBJ2-1|TRBV20-1|-
TGCAGTGCTATCTCGACTAGCGGGGCCCCTAATGAGCAGTTCTTC
CSAISTSGAPNEQFF
>TRBD1|16|TRBJ2-5|TRBV5-1|few
TGCGCCAGCATGGATCTTACGGGGACAGGAGAAGAGACCCAGTACTTC
CASMDLTGTGEETQYF
>-|14|TRBJ2-5|TRBV7-9|-
TGTGCCAGCACCCCGGGGGAGGGGGCGCGTGAGCAGTACTTC
CASTPGEGAREQYF
>TRBD2|17|TRBJ2-1|TRBV2|-
TGTGCCAGCAGTGTAGCCGGGACTAGCGGGTTCTACAATGAGCAGTTCTTC
CASSVAGTSGFYNEQFF
>-|14|TRBJ2-5|TRBV12-3/TRBV12-4|-
TGTGCCAGCAGTTTAAGTGGGTACGACGAGACCCAGTACTTC
CASSLSGYDETQYF
>-|13|TRBJ2-5|TRBV5-4|-
TGTGCCACCTCGCGGGACCCCCCGGAGAGCCAGTACTTC
CATSRDPPESQYF
>-|15|TRBJ2-6|TRBV24-1|-
TGTGCCACCAGTGATATCGGCGCTGGGGCCAACGTCCTGACTTTC
CATSDIGAGANVLTF
>-|15|TRBJ1-2|TRBV6-1|-
TGTGCCAGCAGTAGGGGGAATGAAGCTAACTATGGCTACACCTTC
CASSRGNEANYGYTF
>-|16|TRBJ2-5|TRBV9|-
TGTGCCAGCAGCGTAGCGCCTGGAGGCCAGGAAGAGACCCAGTACTTC
CASSVAPGGQEETQYF
>-|12|TRBJ1-2|TRBV3-1|-
TGTGCCAGCAGCCAATGGGGGGGAGGTCCCACCTTC
CASSQWGGGPTF
>-|16|TRBJ1-1|TRBV20-1|-
TGCAGTGCTAGACCTTCAGCGGTGGGGAGGAACACTGAAGCTTTCTTT
CSARPSAVGRNTEAFF
>-|12|TRBJ2-7|TRBV5-1|-
TGCGCCAGCAGCTACGACTTCTACGAGCAGTACTTC
CASSYDFYEQYF
>-|15|TRBJ2-1|TRBV7-6|-
TGTGCCAGCAGCTCACCAGGCAGGACTCACGACGAGCAGTTCTTC
CASSSPGRTHDEQFF
>TRBD2|14|TRBJ2-5|TRBV7-8|few
TGTGCCAGCAGCTTAACTAGCGGGGGGGCGACCCAGTACTTC
CASSLTSGGATQYF
>-|12|TRBJ2-7|TRBV28|few
TGTGCCAGCACCACAAATTCCTACGAGCAGTACTTC
CASTTNSYEQYF
>-|15|TRBJ2-5|TRBV6-1|-
TGTGCCAGCAGAGATAGCGGAAGAAGCCAAGAGACCCAGTACTTC
CASRDSGRSQETQYF
>-|13|TRBJ2-1|TRBV12-3/TRBV12-4|many
TGTGCCAGCAGTGGGGCCTCCTACAATGAGCAGTTCTTC
CASSGASYNEQFF
>TRBD2|16|TRBJ2-1|TRBV10-2|-
TGCGCCAGCAGCCCCTCCCTCGGGGGGGATTACAATGAGCAGTTCTTC
CASSPSLGGDYNEQFF
>-|15|TRBJ2-1|TRBV20-1|-
TGCAGTGCCGGAGGGCGGGTAAGCTCCTACAATGAGCAGTTCTTC
CSAGGRVSSYNEQFF
>-|12|TRBJ2-3|TRBV29-1|few
TGCAGTGGGCAGGCTAACACAGATACGCAGTATTTT
CSGQANTDTQYF